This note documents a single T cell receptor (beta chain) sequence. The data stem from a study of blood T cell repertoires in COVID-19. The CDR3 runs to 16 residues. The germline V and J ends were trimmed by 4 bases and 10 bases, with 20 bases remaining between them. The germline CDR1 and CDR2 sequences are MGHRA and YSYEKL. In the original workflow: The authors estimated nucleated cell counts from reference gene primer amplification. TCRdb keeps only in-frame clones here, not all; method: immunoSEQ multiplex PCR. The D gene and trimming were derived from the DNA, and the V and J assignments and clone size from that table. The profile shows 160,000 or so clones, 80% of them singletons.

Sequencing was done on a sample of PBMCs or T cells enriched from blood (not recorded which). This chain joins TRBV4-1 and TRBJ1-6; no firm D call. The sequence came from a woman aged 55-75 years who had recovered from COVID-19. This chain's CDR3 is CASSPKGGYFLSPLHF. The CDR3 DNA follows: TGCGCCAGCAGCCCAAAAGGAGGGTATTTTCTCTCACCCCTCCACTTT.